This TCR beta chain derives from a study of cytomegalovirus exposure and HLA in healthy donors. In the PCR, 60 Vbeta and 13 Jbeta primers were used. Profiled with immunoSEQ multiplex PCR; TCRdb holds only in-frame clones, not every one. Of approximately 130,000 clones listed, 55% to 80% are singletons. There are 15 residues in the CDR3. Trimming took off 4 bases at V and 5 bases at J, with 17 bases between the two ends. The V gene's germline CDR1 is SEHNR and CDR2 FQNEAQ (reference sequence). A remark on this clone: Its antigen is not known.

General study findings and limits: It was confirmed in vitro that a few of the CMV-associated chains were specific for CMV antigens.

This sequence joins TRBV7-9 and TRBJ1-1; possibly TRBD1 for D (5 bases). This clonotype originated in a woman aged 40 to 50 in good health and CMV-seronegative. The sample comprised PBMCs. The CDR3 sequence is CASSYGGVYSTEAFF. CDR3 coding DNA: TGTGCCAGCAGCTATGGGGGGGTTTATAGTACTGAAGCTTTCTTT.